These T cell receptor beta chains were read from a single sample in a study of T cells in Graves' hyperthyroidism and ophthalmopathy. TCRdb recomputed calls from the multiplex PCR reads with MiXCR, one row per CDR3 protein. The table includes more than 300,000 distinct CDR3 sequences, less than 20% detected once. The source material was blood. These receptors all stem from a man between 18 and 29 years old with Graves' ophthalmopathy. Both conserved end residues are part of each CDR3.

J | V | CDR3
TRBJ1-4 | TRBV5-1 | CASSPGTGSEKLFF
TRBJ2-7 | TRBV9 | CASSPGDAVSYEQYF
TRBJ2-4 | TRBV28 | CASSSGPRSAKNIQYF
TRBJ1-5 | TRBV2 | CASTGGQGGNQPQHF
TRBJ1-1 | TRBV3-1 | CASSRGTGWNTEAFF
TRBJ2-7 | TRBV28 | CASTGTYSYEQYF
TRBJ1-4 | TRBV7-9 | CASSSREGLNEKLFF
TRBJ2-6 | TRBV7-9 | CATLLGVGANVLTF
TRBJ2-3 | TRBV13 | CASSLPRGVTDTQYF
TRBJ2-1 | TRBV7-6 | CASSLQRGPSSYNEQFF
TRBJ1-4 | TRBV25-1 | CASSEGDHRGREKLFF
TRBJ1-3 | TRBV9 | CASSPFVSSGNTIYF
TRBJ2-1 | TRBV29-1 | CSVEGGQGTYNEQFF
TRBJ2-7 | TRBV11-1 | CASSSPRSPSREQYF
TRBJ1-6 | TRBV27 | CASSLSLSNSPLHF
TRBJ2-4 | TRBV7-9 | CASSSGTRKNIQYF
TRBJ1-6 | TRBV12-3/TRBV12-4 | CASTRDGRAPLHF
TRBJ1-2 | TRBV6-1 | CASSTKTGSNYGYTF
TRBJ2-7 | TRBV6-1 | CASNTAGQGLYEQYF
TRBJ1-2 | TRBV27 | CATRNRVLGYTF
TRBJ1-1 | TRBV5-6 | CASSLEYAMSADEGTGAFF
TRBJ2-5 | TRBV18 | CASSPLGLETQYF
TRBJ2-1 | TRBV5-1 | CASSGQGASYNEQFF
TRBJ2-2 | TRBV11-2 | CASSTRDRVSGELFF
TRBJ2-1 | TRBV7-9 | CASSLALVGYNEQFF
TRBJ1-4 | TRBV24-1 | CATSDPRQGASNEKLFF
TRBJ2-1 | TRBV20-1 | CSARVPQPYNEQFF
TRBJ1-4 | TRBV7-6 | CASSNTALGSTNEKLFF
TRBJ1-5 | TRBV15 | CATSRVPQQGTQPQHF
TRBJ1-2 | TRBV19 | CASSWRVANYGYTF
TRBJ1-4 | TRBV2 | CASSEEGPRLFF
TRBJ2-2 | TRBV6-1 | CASSEWGGVAGELFF
TRBJ2-1 | TRBV2 | CATEKEGFQFF
TRBJ1-4 | TRBV12-3/TRBV12-4 | CASTNVGEGATNEKLFF
TRBJ2-1 | TRBV27 | CASSLSIRGDNEQFF
TRBJ2-1 | TRBV19 | CASSIAMNPYNEQFF
TRBJ2-5 | TRBV6-1 | CASSFTGSSGETQYF
TRBJ1-5 | TRBV15 | CATSRDPGGNQPQHF
TRBJ2-7 | TRBV28 | CASLPDGFRSYEQYF
TRBJ1-4 | TRBV24-1 | CATSDHPGGKGEKLFF